This T cell receptor beta chain is from a study of blood T cell repertoires in COVID-19. The wider study: COVID-19 samples, acute and convalescent, were from the United States, Italy and Spain. In each case, the material was cDNA or gDNA derived from T cells, B-cell-depleted T cells, or PBMCs.

Many counts were recorded for this clone. Per the original data handling: For nucleated cells, counts were estimated from reference gene primer amplification. Sequencing used immunoSEQ multiplex PCR; TCRdb keeps in-frame clones, though not all of them. Clone size and V and J calls were adopted from that table, with D and trimming inferred from the DNA. The data contain 180,000 or so clones, approximately 82% of them singletons. Sequencing was carried out using peripheral blood. The receptor was derived from a human donor with acute or convalescent COVID-19. The donor label of this sample is uncertain.

The CDR3 region is CASSDPSGSGKNEQFF. CDR3 bases: TGCGCCAGCAGTGACCCTAGCGGGAGCGGTAAAAATGAGCAGTTCTTC. The chain recombines TRBV10-1 with TRBJ2-1; 10 nucleotides line up with TRBD2. The V gene's germline CDR1 is WNHNN and CDR2 SYGVQD (reference sequence). The CDR3 runs 16 residues. V lost 3 bases to trimming and J lost 7 bases; unmatched junction nucleotides: 9.